Below, 17 T cell receptor beta chains from the same sample are listed, as sequenced in a study of cytomegalovirus exposure and HLA in healthy donors. Both 60 Vbeta primers and 13 Jbeta primers went into the PCR. Assay used: immunoSEQ multiplex PCR; TCRdb lists only in-frame clones, some missing. The table records about 150,000 clones, approximately 84% of them present only once. Sequencing was carried out using PBMCs. These receptors originate from a girl between 10 and 17 years old in good health and CMV-seropositive.

This clone was detected once. In DNA, the CDR3 is TGTGCCAGCCCCATCCAGGGGACCTACAACTATGGCTACACCTTC. It is translated as CASPIQGTYNYGYTF. The rearrangement links TRBV2 to TRBJ1-2; weak D call: TRBD1 (6 bases). The CDR3 has 15 residues. V lost 8 bases and J lost 2, with 18 bases in between. Germline CDR1 is SNHLY and CDR2 is FYNNEI.

V usage is TRBV7-9 and J usage is TRBJ1-1, with D uncertain. Germline V gene lookup returns CDR1 SEHNR and CDR2 FQNEAQ (reference sequence). This CDR3 has 12 amino acids. V was pared by 4 bases and J by 2 bases, with 5 bases between. The CDR3 DNA follows: TGTGCCAGCAGCTCCCAAAACACTGAAGCTTTCTTT. Translated, it gives CASSSQNTEAFF.

The chain has TRBV5-1 and TRBJ2-7; 10 nucleotides agree with TRBD2. The CDR3 is made up of 17 amino acids. V trimming: 4 bases; J trimming: 1 base; junction bases outside the gene matches: 11. CDR1 is SGHRS, CDR2 YFSETQ, per germline. CDR3 in DNA: TGCGCCAGCAGCGCATTCCCCTCTAGCGGGGGATCCTACGAGCAGTACTTC. This translates into CASSAFPSSGGSYEQYF.

The V gene is TRBV6-1, the J gene TRBJ1-1, with TRBD1 as a possible D gene (6 bases). Per the germline V gene, CDR1 is MNHNS and CDR2 is SASEGT. Trimming stripped 6 bases from V and 1 base from J, with 12 bases between. The CDR3 is 14 residues long. DNA for the CDR3: TGTGCCAGCAGAGAGGGACAAAAGAACACTGAAGCTTTCTTT. Encoded protein: CASREGQKNTEAFF.

The gene calls are TRBV5-1 and TRBJ2-7; 9 bases are shared with TRBD1. Germline loops: CDR1 SGHRS, CDR2 YFSETQ. The CDR3 totals 14 residues. V lost 5 bases to trimming and J lost 3 bases; unmatched junction nucleotides: 6. The CDR3 sequence is CASSEGQGGYEQYF. The CDR3 coding sequence is TGCGCCAGCAGTGAGGGACAGGGCGGCTACGAGCAGTACTTC.

This clone was recorded a few times. The genes are TRBV18 and TRBJ1-4; tentatively, D is TRBD1 (6 bases). V was trimmed by 5 bases and J by 7 bases, leaving 17 bases between them. The germline CDR1 and CDR2 sequences are KGHSH and LQKENI. The CDR3 contains 15 residues. Written as DNA, the CDR3 is TGTGCCAGCTCATTTGGACAGTCCGGTGTTGAAAAACTGTTTTTT. The encoded protein is CASSFGQSGVEKLFF.

The chain couples TRBV5-1 to TRBJ2-7; D perhaps matches TRBD1 (5 bases). The CDR3 contains 19 residues. V lost 4 bases and J lost 1, with 27 bases in between. The germline CDR1 and CDR2 sequences are SGHRS and YFSETQ. The CDR3 DNA sequence: TGCGCCAGCAGCCCACACCCTTACTCAGGGTTCCTCAGATCCTACGAGCAGTACTTC. This codes for CASSPHPYSGFLRSYEQYF.

This chain joins TRBV15 and TRBJ1-4, with D perhaps matching TRBD1 (6 bases). The CDR3 has 16 residues. Germline CDR1 reads LNHNV; CDR2 reads YYDKDF (reference sequence). Deletions cut 0 bases from V and 8 bases from J, with 16 bases between. The CDR3 DNA is TGTGCCACCAGCAGAGATAGGGGGAAAAGAGGGGAAAAACTGTTTTTT. It encodes CATSRDRGKRGEKLFF.

V and J are TRBV7-9 and TRBJ1-4; D unresolved. Germline-derived CDR1 and CDR2 are SEHNR and FQNEAQ (reference sequence). The CDR3 is made up of 15 amino acids. Trimming left V 2 bases short and J 5 bases short, with 12 bases between. CDR3 in DNA: TGTGCCAGCAGCTTAACCTCCAGACTCAATGAAAAACTGTTTTTT. Residues: CASSLTSRLNEKLFF.

Turning to this clone: The junction differs from germline at one of its ends, possibly a read error. Other DNA sequences in the same sample also yield this CDR3. The rearrangement joins TRBV9 to TRBJ2-5; 8 bases agree with TRBD1. Germline-derived CDR1 and CDR2 are SGDLS and YYNGEE. This CDR3 has 16 amino acids. CDR3 sequence (DNA): TGTGCCAGCAGCGCCGACAGGGGTGAGTTCCAAGAGGCCCAGTACTTC. Protein: CASSADRGEFQEAQYF. The complete variable domain, with remaining parts taken from reference TRBV9 and TRBJ2-5, reads DSGVTQTPKHLITATGQRVTLRCSPRSGDLSVYWYQQSLDQGLQFLIQYYNGEERAKGNILERFSAQQFPDLHSELNLSSLELGDSALYFCASSADRGEFQEAQYFGPGTRLLVL.

The chain joins TRBV4-1 to TRBJ1-2; D gene unclear. V was trimmed by 2 bases and J by 1 base, leaving 8 bases between them. This CDR3 contains 14 residues. The germline CDR1 and CDR2 sequences are MGHRA and YSYEKL. CDR3 protein: CASSQYRFNYGYTF. In nucleotides, the CDR3 is TGCGCCAGCAGCCAATACAGATTTAACTATGGCTACACCTTC.

CDR3 sequence reads: CAIRDGQGGAYNEQFF. The CDR3 DNA follows: TGTGCCATCAGGGATGGACAGGGAGGTGCCTACAATGAGCAGTTCTTC. This rearrangement joins TRBV10-3 to TRBJ2-1; 8 bases fit TRBD1. Germline CDR1 ENHRY, CDR2 SYGVKD. The CDR3 loop spans 16 amino acids. The trim removed 6 bases at V and 2 bases at J, leaving 9 bases unmatched.

The chain is built from TRBV10-1 and TRBJ1-2; 7 bases fit TRBD1. J lost 6 bases, V lost 3 bases, and 13 bases had no gene match. This CDR3 has 16 residues. Germline V gives CDR1 WNHNN, CDR2 SYGVQD (reference sequence). The CDR3 DNA is TGCGCCAGCAGTGAACCTAACGGGACAGATCGGCATGGCTACACCTTC. As protein: CASSEPNGTDRHGYTF.

The chain couples TRBV6-5 to TRBJ1-2; 7 positions match TRBD1. Losses at the gene ends were 7 bases for V and 4 bases for J; bases not matched to a gene: 6. The germline gives CDR1 MNHEY, CDR2 SVGAGI. The CDR3 is 13 amino acids. In DNA, the CDR3 is TGTGCCAGCACGGCAGGGGGTCCCTATGGCTACACCTTC. It encodes CASTAGGPYGYTF.

The genes are TRBV14 and TRBJ1-2; D is unclear. The CDR3 extends over 16 amino acids. Germline lookup yields CDR1 SGHDN and CDR2 FVKESK. V shed 1 base and J shed 4 bases, with 16 bases lying between them. CDR3 residues: CASSQGRLLGLYGYTF. As DNA, the CDR3 is TGTGCCAGCAGCCAAGGGAGGTTACTGGGTCTCTATGGCTACACCTTC.

The gene calls are TRBV6-5 and TRBJ1-1; TRBD1 agrees at 9 bases. V lost 4 bases and J lost 4; bases outside the gene matches: 4. Germline V gene lookup returns CDR1 MNHEY and CDR2 SVGAGI. The CDR3 sequence is 14 residues long. CDR3 loop: CASSSDRGTTEAFF. The CDR3, as DNA: TGTGCCAGCAGTTCGGACAGGGGCACCACTGAAGCTTTCTTT.

The chain carries TRBV25-1 and TRBJ1-2; TRBD1 might be the D (5 bases). Trimming cost V 1 base and J 7 bases, with 13 bases left between them. The CDR3 is made up of 14 amino acids. The germline CDR1 and CDR2 sequences are MGHDK and SYGVNS. The CDR3 loop reads CASSESIGAGGYTF. As DNA, the CDR3 is TGTGCCAGCAGTGAATCGATAGGGGCAGGTGGCTACACCTTC.